This T cell receptor beta chain appears in the sequencing data of a study of radiotherapy plus CTLA-4 blockade in lung cancer. Overall study: With 31% of patients having disease control, objective responses were seen in approximately 19%. Whole-study results and caveats: Interferon-beta and early blood T cell clone dynamics reportedly predicted response best. TCR clones originating in tumors grew in number in blood after radiotherapy plus ipilimumab.

Per the germline V gene, CDR1 is MNHNS and CDR2 is SASEGT. With 1 base removed from V and 3 bases from J, the gap between germline ends came to 4 bases. The CDR3 has 13 residues. Treatment of patients with chemo-refractory metastatic non-small-cell lung cancer consisted of focal radiation plus CTLA-4 blockade with ipilimumab. Clones were read by immunoSEQ multiplex PCR, and TCRdb kept only the in-frame ones, dropping some. The data contain around 110,000 clones, around 89% of them singletons. About this clone itself: Its antigen is unknown.

This chain uses TRBV6-1 with TRBJ2-1; no definite D call. The sequence was collected from a human donor with non-small cell lung cancer that progressed on radiotherapy plus ipilimumab. The starting material was peripheral blood, obtained from a patient treated with radiotherapy plus ipilimumab. The CDR3 loop is CASSEDSYNEQFF. For the CDR3, the DNA is TGTGCCAGCAGTGAAGACAGCTACAATGAGCAGTTCTTC.